These T cell receptor beta chains were read from a single sample in a study of CD8+ T cells in alopecia areata. Measured with immunoSEQ multiplex PCR; TCRdb has only the in-frame clones, and not every one. The sample lists approximately 90,000 clones, about 71% seen once, with roughly a sixth in the top ten. The specimen was CD8+ T cells sorted from blood, collected around week 44, from a patient treated with tofacitinib. These TCRs come from a human donor with alopecia areata. CDR3s include the opening cysteine and the closing phenylalanine or tryptophan. A D gene is named only where the DNA matches it firmly. Clone size is given for some rows only: seen once, a few or many times, or a class if the clone is expanded.

V gene	D gene	clone size	J gene	CDR3 DNA	CDR3 protein
TRBV7-9	TRBD2	.	TRBJ2-6	TGTGCCAGCAGCCCAAGGACTAGCGGGACCTCTGGGGCCAACGTCCTGACTTTC	CASSPRTSGTSGANVLTF
TRBV10-3	.	few	TRBJ2-5	TGTGCCATCAGTGAAGTGGGGGTGCCCGAGACCCAGTACTTC	CAISEVGVPETQYF
TRBV6-5	TRBD1	few	TRBJ1-1	TGTGCCAGCAGCGTAACAGGGGTGGGCACTGAAGCTTTCTTT	CASSVTGVGTEAFF
TRBV9	.	.	TRBJ2-7	TGTGCCAGCAGCCCCTCCTCACCAGTCTACGAGCAGTACTTC	CASSPSSPVYEQYF
TRBV29-1	.	few	TRBJ2-5	TGCAGCGTTGCAGCCAGGGGAGAGACCCAGTACTTC	CSVAARGETQYF
TRBV4-2	TRBD1	.	TRBJ1-1	TGTGCCAGCAGCTACGACAGGGCTGGCACTGAAGCTTTCTTT	CASSYDRAGTEAFF
TRBV10-3	TRBD2	.	TRBJ2-3	TGTGCCATCAGTGAATATCAAGCGGGGGGGCACGGAGATACGCAGTATTTT	CAISEYQAGGHGDTQYF
TRBV7-9	.	.	TRBJ2-1	TGTGCCAGCAAAATAGCTGGCGAGCAGTTCTTC	CASKIAGEQFF
TRBV4-3	.	.	TRBJ2-3	TGCGCCAGCAGCCAAGACCGGGGAAACCCCACAGATACGCAGTATTTT	CASSQDRGNPTDTQYF
TRBV4-3	TRBD2	.	TRBJ2-1	TGCGCCAGCAGCCGTACTAGCGGGGATTACAATGAGCAGTTCTTC	CASSRTSGDYNEQFF
TRBV19	.	once	TRBJ2-7	TGTGCCAGTAGTATGGGTGCAGGGACCTACGAGCAGTACTTC	CASSMGAGTYEQYF
TRBV30	.	.	TRBJ2-1	TGTGCCCTGAACGAGGGGGTCAATGAGCAGTTCTTC	CALNEGVNEQFF
TRBV15	.	.	TRBJ2-3	TGTGCCACCAGCAGAGATAACGGCAGTCCAACAGATACGCAGTATTTT	CATSRDNGSPTDTQYF
TRBV25-1	.	.	TRBJ1-1	TGTGCCAGCAGTGAGGGAAACACTGAAGCTTTCTTT	CASSEGNTEAFF
TRBV15	.	once	TRBJ1-2	TGTGCCACCAGCAGAGCTTTGGGGAACTATGGCTACACCTTC	CATSRALGNYGYTF
TRBV29-1	.	.	TRBJ1-1	TGCAGCGTTGACCTTGTCCCTGAAGCTTTCTTT	CSVDLVPEAFF
TRBV4-3	TRBD1	.	TRBJ2-7	TGCGCCAGCAGCCAAGATAAGCAGGGGGCCTTCTACGAGCAGTACTTC	CASSQDKQGAFYEQYF
TRBV5-1	.	.	TRBJ1-5	TGCGCCAGCAGCTTGGGTGGAGCTCAGCCCCAGCATTTT	CASSLGGAQPQHF
TRBV4-3	TRBD2	few	TRBJ2-2	TGCGCCAGCAGCCAAGTACACCAAGCGGGGGGCGGAGCCGGGGAGCTGTTTTTT	CASSQVHQAGGGAGELFF
TRBV5-6	TRBD1	.	TRBJ2-4	TGTGCCAGCAGCTTGTGGGACAGAAAAAACATTCAGTACTTC	CASSLWDRKNIQYF
TRBV6-5	.	.	TRBJ2-7	TGTGCCAGCAGTGACAGCCCCTCCTACGAGCAGTACTTC	CASSDSPSYEQYF
TRBV25-1	.	.	TRBJ1-2	TGTGCCAGCAGTGGGGCTCGGGGCTACACCTTC	CASSGARGYTF
TRBV7-2	.	.	TRBJ2-3	TGTGCCAGCAGCCTTCGGTTCTCTAGCACAGATACGCAGTATTTT	CASSLRFSSTDTQYF
TRBV13	TRBD2	few	TRBJ2-7	TGTGCCAGCAGCATCACTAGCGGGGCATACGAGCAGTACTTC	CASSITSGAYEQYF
TRBV11-2	.	.	TRBJ1-5	TGTGCCAGCAGCCTATATAGCAATCAGCCCCAGCATTTT	CASSLYSNQPQHF
TRBV19	.	.	TRBJ1-5	TGTGCCAGTAGTATAGCGGGCAATCAGCCCCAGCATTTT	CASSIAGNQPQHF
TRBV19	.	.	TRBJ1-1	TGTGCCAGTAAGAAAGGAAACACTGAAGCTTTCTTT	CASKKGNTEAFF
TRBV29-1	TRBD1	.	TRBJ1-2	TGCAGCGTTGAGGGGGCAGGGACAGCGTGGGGCTACACCTTC	CSVEGAGTAWGYTF
TRBV5-6	TRBD1	few	TRBJ2-5	TGTGCCAGCAGCTCCCGGGACAGGGGACTTCTAGAGACCCAGTACTTC	CASSSRDRGLLETQYF
TRBV11-2	.	.	TRBJ2-1	TGTGCCAGCAGCTTGTCAGTCAGCTCCTACAATGAGCAGTTCTTC	CASSLSVSSYNEQFF